The clone carrying this TCR beta chain came up many times. Antigen specificity is unknown. According to the study, TCR beta libraries were built with iRepertoire HTBI primers and CDR3-region Arm-PCR. TCRdb fed the multiplex PCR reads into MiXCR, producing one record per CDR3 protein. The data contain roughly 350,000 distinct CDR3 sequences, 16% of them singletons. The data derive from a study of regulatory T cells in long-lasting Graves disease. Study-level background: Antithyroid drugs had been taken under 3 months by newly diagnosed Graves' patients. Points from the study as a whole: Persistent Graves' cases showed lower TCR diversity than newly diagnosed cases.

The length of the CDR3 is 16 residues. The ends were cut back, 4 bases at V and 0 bases at J, with 15 bases in the middle. Germline-derived CDR1 and CDR2 are MNHEY and SMNVEV (reference sequence). Time point in this sample: newly diagnosed GD, antithyroid drugs for less than 3 months. RNA extracted from PBMCs served as the sequencing template. As a group, patients came from one endocrinology department in Xi'an, China. The sample was also reused in another study, on T cells in Graves' hyperthyroidism and ophthalmopathy. In that study: Thyroid ultrasound and orbital computed tomography, with clinical symptoms and serum thyroxine and TRAb, informed diagnoses.

This TCR came from a man aged 40-50 years with Graves disease. The chain carries TRBV27 and TRBJ1-1; D ambiguous. Specimen: peripheral blood mononuclear cells (PBMCs), collected at new diagnosis, from a patient treated with antithyroid drugs. CDR3 loop: CASSYRRDGVNTEAFF. The CDR3 bases are TGTGCCAGCAGTTATAGAAGGGATGGGGTGAACACTGAAGCTTTCTTT.